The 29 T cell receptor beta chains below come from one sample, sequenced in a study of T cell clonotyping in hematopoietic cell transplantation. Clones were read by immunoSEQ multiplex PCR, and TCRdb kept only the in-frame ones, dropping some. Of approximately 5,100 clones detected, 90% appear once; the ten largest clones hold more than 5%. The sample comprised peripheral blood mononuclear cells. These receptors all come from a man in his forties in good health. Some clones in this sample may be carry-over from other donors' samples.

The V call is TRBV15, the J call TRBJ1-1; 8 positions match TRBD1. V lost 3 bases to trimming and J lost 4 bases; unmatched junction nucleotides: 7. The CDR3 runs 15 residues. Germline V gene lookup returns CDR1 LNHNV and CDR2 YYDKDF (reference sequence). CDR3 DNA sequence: TGTGCCACCAGCAGGCGGACTCAGGGGGCCACTGAAGCTTTCTTT. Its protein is CATSRRTQGATEAFF.

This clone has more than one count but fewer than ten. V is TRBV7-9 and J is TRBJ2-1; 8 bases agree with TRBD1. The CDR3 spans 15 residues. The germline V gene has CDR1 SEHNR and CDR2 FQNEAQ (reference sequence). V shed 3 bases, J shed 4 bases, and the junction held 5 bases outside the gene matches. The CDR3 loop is CASSFVTGGYNEQFF. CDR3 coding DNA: TGTGCCAGCAGCTTCGTCACAGGGGGTTACAATGAGCAGTTCTTC.

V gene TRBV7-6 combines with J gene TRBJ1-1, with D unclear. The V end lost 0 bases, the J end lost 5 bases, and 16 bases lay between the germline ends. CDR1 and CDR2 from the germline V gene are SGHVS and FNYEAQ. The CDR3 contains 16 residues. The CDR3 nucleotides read TGTGCCAGCAGCTTAGCTTTAAGAGGTGTGGAGACTGAAGCTTTCTTT. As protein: CASSLALRGVETEAFF.

CDR3 loop: CASSATGQGINEQFF. As DNA, the CDR3 is TGTGCCAGCAGCGCTACGGGACAGGGTATCAATGAGCAGTTCTTC. The gene calls are TRBV9 and TRBJ2-1, with 9 bases aligning to TRBD1. Trimming removed 3 bases from V and 6 bases from J; junction bases left unmatched: 7. CDR1 is SGDLS and CDR2 is YYNGEE in the germline V gene. The CDR3 runs to 15 residues.

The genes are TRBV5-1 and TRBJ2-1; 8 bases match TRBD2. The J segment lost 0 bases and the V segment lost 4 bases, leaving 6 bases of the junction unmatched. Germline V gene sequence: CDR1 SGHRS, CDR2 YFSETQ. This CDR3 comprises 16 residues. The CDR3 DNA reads TGCGCCAGCAGCAAACTAGCGGAGAGCTCCTACAATGAGCAGTTCTTC. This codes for CASSKLAESSYNEQFF.

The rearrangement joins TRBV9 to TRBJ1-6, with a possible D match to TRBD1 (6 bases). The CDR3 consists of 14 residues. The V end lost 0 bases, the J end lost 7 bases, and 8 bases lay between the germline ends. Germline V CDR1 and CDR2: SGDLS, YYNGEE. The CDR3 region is CASSVEQGNSPLHF. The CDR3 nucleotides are TGTGCCAGCAGCGTAGAACAGGGAAATTCACCCCTCCACTTT.

DNA of the CDR3: TGTGCCAGCAGCCCCGGGACTTTCTACGAGCAGTACTTC. This codes for CASSPGTFYEQYF. This rearrangement joins TRBV5-4 to TRBJ2-7, with D perhaps TRBD2 (6 bases). Trimming cost V 4 bases and J 3 bases, with 11 bases left between them. The CDR3 runs 13 residues. CDR1 is SGHNT and CDR2 is YYREEE in the germline V gene (reference sequence).

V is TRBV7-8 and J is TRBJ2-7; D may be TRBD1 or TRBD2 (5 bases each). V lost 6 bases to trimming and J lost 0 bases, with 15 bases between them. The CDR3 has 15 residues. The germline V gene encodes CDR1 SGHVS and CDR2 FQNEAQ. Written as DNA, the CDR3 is TGTGCCAGCAGTACGAACAGGAGGAGCTCCTACGAGCAGTACTTC. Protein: CASSTNRRSSYEQYF.

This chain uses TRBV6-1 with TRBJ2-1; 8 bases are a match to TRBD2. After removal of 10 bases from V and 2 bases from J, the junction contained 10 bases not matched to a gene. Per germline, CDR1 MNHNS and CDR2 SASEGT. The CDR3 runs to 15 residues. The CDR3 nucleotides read TGTGCCATCCTACGACGCGGGGGGCCCTACAATGAGCAGTTCTTC. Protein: CAILRRGGPYNEQFF.

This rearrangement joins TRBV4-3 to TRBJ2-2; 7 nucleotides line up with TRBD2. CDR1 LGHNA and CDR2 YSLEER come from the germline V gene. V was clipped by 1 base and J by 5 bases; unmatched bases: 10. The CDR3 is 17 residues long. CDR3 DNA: TGCGCCAGCAGCCAAGCTGGGGGAGGGAGGAGGACCGGGGAGCTGTTTTTT. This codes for CASSQAGGGRRTGELFF.

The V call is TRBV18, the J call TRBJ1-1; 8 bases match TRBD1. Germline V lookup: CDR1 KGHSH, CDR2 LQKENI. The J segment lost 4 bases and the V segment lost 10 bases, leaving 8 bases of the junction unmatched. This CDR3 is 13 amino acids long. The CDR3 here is CATKQGEGTEAFF. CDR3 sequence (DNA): TGTGCCACCAAACAGGGGGAGGGCACTGAAGCTTTCTTT. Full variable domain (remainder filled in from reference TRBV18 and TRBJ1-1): NAGVMQNPRHLVRRRGQEARLRCSPMKGHSHVYWYRQLPEEGLKFMVYLQKENIIDESGMPKERFSAEFPKEGPSILRIQQVVRGDSAAYFCATKQGEGTEAFFGQGTRLTVV.

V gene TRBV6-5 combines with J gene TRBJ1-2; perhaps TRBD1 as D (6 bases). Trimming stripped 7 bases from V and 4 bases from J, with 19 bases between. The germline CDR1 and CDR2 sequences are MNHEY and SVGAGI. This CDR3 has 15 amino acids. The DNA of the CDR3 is TGTGCCAGCACCCCCTGGGGGGGGCGAGGCTATGGCTACACCTTC. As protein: CASTPWGGRGYGYTF.

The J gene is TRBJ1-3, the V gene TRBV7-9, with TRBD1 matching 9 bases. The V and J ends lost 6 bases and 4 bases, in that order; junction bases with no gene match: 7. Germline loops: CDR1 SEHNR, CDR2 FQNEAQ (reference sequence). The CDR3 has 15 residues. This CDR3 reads CASSLQGATGNTIYF. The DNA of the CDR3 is TGTGCCAGCAGTTTACAGGGGGCTACCGGAAACACCATATATTTT.

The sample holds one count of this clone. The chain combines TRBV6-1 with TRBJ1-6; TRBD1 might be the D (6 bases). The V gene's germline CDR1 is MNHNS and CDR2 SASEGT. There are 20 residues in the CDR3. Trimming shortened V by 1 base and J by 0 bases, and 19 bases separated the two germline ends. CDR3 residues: CASSEGGIDRTSSYNSPLHF. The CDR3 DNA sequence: TGTGCCAGCAGTGAAGGGGGGATTGACAGGACAAGCTCCTATAATTCACCCCTCCACTTT.

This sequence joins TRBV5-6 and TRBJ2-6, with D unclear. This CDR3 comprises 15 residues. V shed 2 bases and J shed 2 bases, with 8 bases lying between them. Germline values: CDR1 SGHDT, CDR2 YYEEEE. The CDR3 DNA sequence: TGTGCCAGCAGCTTTACAGACCCTGGGGCCAACGTCCTGACTTTC. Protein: CASSFTDPGANVLTF. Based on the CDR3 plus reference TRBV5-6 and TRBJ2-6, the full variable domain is DAGVTQSPTHLIKTRGQQVTLRCSPKSGHDTVSWYQQALGQGPQFIFQYYEEEERQRGNFPDRFSGHQFPNYSSELNVNALLLGDSALYLCASSFTDPGANVLTFGAGSRLTVL.

In nucleotides, the CDR3 is TGTGCCAGCTCACCACCGGCTCAGGGCTACGAGCAGTACTTC. Protein product: CASSPPAQGYEQYF. The V and J genes are TRBV18 and TRBJ2-7, with a tentative D call TRBD1 (5 bases). Germline CDR1 KGHSH, CDR2 LQKENI. The CDR3 contains 14 residues. The germline V and J ends were trimmed by 0 bases and 3 bases, with 9 bases remaining between them.

CDR3 loop: CASSTNLPGELFF. The CDR3 nucleotides read TGTGCCAGCAGCACAAATCTACCCGGGGAGCTGTTTTTT. The rearrangement joins TRBV7-3 to TRBJ2-2; D remains unclear. Trimming took 5 bases from V and 6 from J, leaving 10 bases between them. Looked up from germline, CDR1 is SGHTA and CDR2 is FQGTGA. This CDR3 spans 13 amino acids.

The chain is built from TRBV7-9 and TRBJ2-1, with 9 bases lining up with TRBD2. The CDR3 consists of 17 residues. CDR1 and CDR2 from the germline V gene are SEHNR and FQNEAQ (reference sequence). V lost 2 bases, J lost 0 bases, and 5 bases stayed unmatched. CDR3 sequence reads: CASSLSRLADSYNEQFF. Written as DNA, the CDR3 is TGTGCCAGCAGCTTATCCCGACTAGCGGACTCCTACAATGAGCAGTTCTTC.

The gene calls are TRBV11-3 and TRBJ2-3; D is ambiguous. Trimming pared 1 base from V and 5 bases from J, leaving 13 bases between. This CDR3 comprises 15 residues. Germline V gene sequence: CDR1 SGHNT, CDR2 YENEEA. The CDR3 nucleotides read TGTGCCAGCAGCTTAGGAAGTAGAGTCATAGATACGCAGTATTTT. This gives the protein CASSLGSRVIDTQYF.

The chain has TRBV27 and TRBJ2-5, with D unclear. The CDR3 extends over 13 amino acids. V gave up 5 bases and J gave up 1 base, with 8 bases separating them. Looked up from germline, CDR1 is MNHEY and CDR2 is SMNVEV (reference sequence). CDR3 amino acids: CASSGRVQETQYF. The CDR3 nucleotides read TGTGCCAGCAGTGGAAGGGTCCAAGAGACCCAGTACTTC.

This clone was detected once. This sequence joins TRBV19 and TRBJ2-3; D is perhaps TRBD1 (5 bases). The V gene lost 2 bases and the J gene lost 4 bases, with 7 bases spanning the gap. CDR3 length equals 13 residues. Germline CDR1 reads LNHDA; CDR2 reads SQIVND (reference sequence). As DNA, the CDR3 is TGTGCCAGTAGTATAAGCAGGGCAGATACGCAGTATTTT. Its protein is CASSISRADTQYF.

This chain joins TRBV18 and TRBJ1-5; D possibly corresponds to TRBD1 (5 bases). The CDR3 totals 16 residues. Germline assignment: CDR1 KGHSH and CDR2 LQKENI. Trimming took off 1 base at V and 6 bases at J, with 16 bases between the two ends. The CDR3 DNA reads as TGTGCCAGCTCACCACAGGGGCCATTAGGGGTTCAGCCCCAGCATTTT. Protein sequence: CASSPQGPLGVQPQHF.

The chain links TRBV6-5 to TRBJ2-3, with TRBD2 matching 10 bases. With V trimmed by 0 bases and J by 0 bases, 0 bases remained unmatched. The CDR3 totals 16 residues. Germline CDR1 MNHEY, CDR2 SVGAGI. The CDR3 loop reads CASSYSTSGSTDTQYF. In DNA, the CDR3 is TGTGCCAGCAGTTACTCGACTAGCGGGAGCACAGATACGCAGTATTTT.

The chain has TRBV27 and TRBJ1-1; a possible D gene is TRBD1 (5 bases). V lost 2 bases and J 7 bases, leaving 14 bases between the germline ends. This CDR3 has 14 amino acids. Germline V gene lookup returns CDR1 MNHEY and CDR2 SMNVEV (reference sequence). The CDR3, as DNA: TGTGCCAGCAGTTTAGCCGCGGGGCCGTATGAAGCTTTCTTT. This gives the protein CASSLAAGPYEAFF.

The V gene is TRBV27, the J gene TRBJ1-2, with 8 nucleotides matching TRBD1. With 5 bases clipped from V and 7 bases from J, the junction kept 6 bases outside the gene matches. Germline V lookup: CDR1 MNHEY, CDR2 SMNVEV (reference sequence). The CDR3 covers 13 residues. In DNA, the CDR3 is TGTGCCAGCAGTATACAGGGGGTAGGTGGCTACACCTTC. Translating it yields CASSIQGVGGYTF.

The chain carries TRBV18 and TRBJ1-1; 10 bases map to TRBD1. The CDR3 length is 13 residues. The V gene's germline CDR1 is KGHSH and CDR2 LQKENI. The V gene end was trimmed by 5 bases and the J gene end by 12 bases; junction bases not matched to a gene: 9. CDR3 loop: CASSSRDRGSSFF. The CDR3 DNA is TGTGCCAGCTCATCCCGGGACAGGGGTTCCTCTTTCTTT.

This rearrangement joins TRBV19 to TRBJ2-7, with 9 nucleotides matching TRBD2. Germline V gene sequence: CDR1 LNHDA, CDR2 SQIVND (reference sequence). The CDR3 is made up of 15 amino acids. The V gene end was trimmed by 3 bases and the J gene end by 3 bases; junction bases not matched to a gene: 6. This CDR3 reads CASSISWRGGYEQYF. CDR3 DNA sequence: TGTGCCAGTAGTATCTCCTGGCGGGGGGGCTACGAGCAGTACTTC.

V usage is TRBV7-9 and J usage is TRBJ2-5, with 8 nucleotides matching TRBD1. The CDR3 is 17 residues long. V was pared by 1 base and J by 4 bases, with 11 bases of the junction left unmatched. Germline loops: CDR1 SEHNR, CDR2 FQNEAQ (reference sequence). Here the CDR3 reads CASSLVQGAVRVETQYF. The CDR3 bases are TGTGCCAGCAGCTTAGTCCAGGGGGCGGTCCGGGTAGAGACCCAGTACTTC.

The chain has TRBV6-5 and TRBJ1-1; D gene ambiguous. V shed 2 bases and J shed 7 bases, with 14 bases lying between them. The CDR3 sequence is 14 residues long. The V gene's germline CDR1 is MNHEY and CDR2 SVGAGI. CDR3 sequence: CASSYRPLSDEAFF. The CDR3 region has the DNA TGTGCCAGCAGTTACCGACCCTTATCGGATGAAGCTTTCTTT.